The 18 T cell receptor beta chains presented below share a single source sample, sequenced in a study of cytotoxic CD8 clonotypes in ibrutinib-treated CLL. Profiled with immunoSEQ multiplex PCR; TCRdb holds only in-frame clones, not every one. The repertoire consists of about 160,000 clones, with over 75% occurring once and the leading ten covering roughly 3%. This sample comprised PBMCs, obtained at disease progression, from a patient treated with ibrutinib. The source is a human donor with chronic lymphocytic leukemia.

The chain couples TRBV5-1 to TRBJ2-1, with a tentative D call TRBD2 (6 bases). The V gene lost 1 base and the J gene lost 0 bases, with 8 bases spanning the gap. Germline V lookup: CDR1 SGHRS, CDR2 YFSETQ. This CDR3 contains 15 residues. The CDR3 spells CASSLPTSSYNEQFF. The CDR3 coding sequence is TGCGCCAGCAGCTTGCCGACTAGCTCCTACAATGAGCAGTTCTTC.

V gene TRBV27 combines with J gene TRBJ2-1; maybe TRBD2 (6 bases). This CDR3 is 16 amino acids long. CDR1 and CDR2 from the germline V gene are MNHEY and SMNVEV (reference sequence). V was pared by 2 bases and J by 4 bases, with 15 bases between. CDR3 sequence: CASSLGGGGVYNEQFF. In DNA, the CDR3 is TGTGCCAGCAGTTTAGGGGGAGGTGGGGTGTACAATGAGCAGTTCTTC.

This clone has just one count. The chain uses TRBV6-5 and TRBJ1-3; tentatively, D is TRBD1 (5 bases). The CDR3 spans 16 residues. Deletions cut 2 bases from V and 0 bases from J, with 11 bases between. Germline-derived CDR1 and CDR2 are MNHEY and SVGAGI. The CDR3, as DNA: TGTGCCAGCAGTTACCGTACGACAGTCTCTGGAAACACCATATATTTT. Amino acid sequence: CASSYRTTVSGNTIYF.

This clone was seen a handful of times. This CDR3 is CASSHRQGRGYGYTF. The CDR3 DNA reads as TGTGCCAGCAGCCACCGACAGGGAAGGGGGTATGGCTACACCTTC. This chain uses TRBV9 with TRBJ1-2; 7 nucleotides agree with TRBD1. The CDR3 sequence is 15 residues long. Trimming removed 4 bases from V and 5 bases from J; junction bases left unmatched: 11. Looked up from germline, CDR1 is SGDLS and CDR2 is YYNGEE.

The chain uses TRBV28 and TRBJ1-1; 9 bases line up with TRBD1. J lost 4 bases, V lost 2 bases, and 2 bases had no gene match. The CDR3 has 14 residues. Germline lookup yields CDR1 MDHEN and CDR2 SYDVKM. The DNA of the CDR3 is TGTGCCAGCAGTTTAAGGGACAGGGCCACTGAAGCTTTCTTT. This gives the protein CASSLRDRATEAFF.

The chain has TRBV11-3 and TRBJ2-3; a possible D gene is TRBD2 (5 bases). V lost 5 bases and J lost 5, with 8 bases in between. The CDR3 totals 12 residues. CDR1 and CDR2 (germline): SGHNT, YENEEA. DNA of the CDR3: TGTGCCAGCAGCGTCGGACTAGATACGCAGTATTTT. It translates to CASSVGLDTQYF.

V gene TRBV10-3 combines with J gene TRBJ2-1; 9 bases agree with TRBD2. The CDR3 sequence is 14 residues long. V lost 6 bases to trimming and J lost 6 bases; unmatched junction nucleotides: 6. Germline V gene lookup returns CDR1 ENHRY and CDR2 SYGVKD. CDR3: CAISWTSAGNEQFF. The CDR3 region has the DNA TGTGCCATCAGCTGGACTAGCGCAGGCAATGAGCAGTTCTTC.

Written as DNA, the CDR3 is TGTGCCAGCACCTGGACTAGCGGGATTAATGAGCAGTTCTTC. This sequence encodes CASTWTSGINEQFF. This sequence joins TRBV27 and TRBJ2-1; 12 nucleotides match TRBD2. Germline CDR1 reads MNHEY; CDR2 reads SMNVEV (reference sequence). The CDR3 is made up of 14 amino acids. J was trimmed by 7 bases and V by 7 bases; bases with no gene match: 5.

The V and J genes are TRBV6-1 and TRBJ1-5, with TRBD1 identical over 9 bases. CDR1 is MNHNS and CDR2 is SASEGT in the germline V gene. There are 17 residues in the CDR3. Trimming cost V 1 base and J 5 bases; bases outside gene matches: 9. CDR3 bases: TGTGCCAGCAGTGAAGAAGTTGGGACAGGGTGGGATCAGCCCCAGCATTTT. Translated: CASSEEVGTGWDQPQHF.

The chain carries TRBV4-1 and TRBJ2-7; D is uncertain. Trimming took 2 bases from V and 0 from J, leaving 11 bases between them. CDR3 length equals 15 residues. The germline V gene has CDR1 MGHRA and CDR2 YSYEKL. DNA of the CDR3: TGCGCCAGCAGCCAACCGATGGGTAGCTCCTACGAGCAGTACTTC. Amino acids: CASSQPMGSSYEQYF.

The chain has TRBV2 and TRBJ1-5; perhaps TRBD1 as D (6 bases). Trimming shortened V by 8 bases and J by 7 bases, and 27 bases separated the two germline ends. CDR3 length: 17 residues. The germline gives CDR1 SNHLY, CDR2 FYNNEI. CDR3 sequence (DNA): TGTGCCAGCCTAGATCGTGGGGGCCAGGGAGCACCCCAGCCCCAGCATTTT. It encodes CASLDRGGQGAPQPQHF.

This chain links TRBV5-1 with TRBJ2-5, with 7 bases aligning to TRBD1. Germline values: CDR1 SGHRS, CDR2 YFSETQ. After removal of 0 bases from V and 0 bases from J, the junction contained 8 bases not matched to a gene. CDR3 length: 17 amino acids. The CDR3 DNA reads as TGCGCCAGCAGCTTGGACGGGACAGCCAGATACCAAGAGACCCAGTACTTC. Translated, it gives CASSLDGTARYQETQYF.

The J gene is TRBJ2-7, the V gene TRBV11-2, with 11 bases fitting TRBD2. This CDR3 has 15 residues. Unmatched junction bases numbered 8, after V lost 4 bases and J lost 6 bases. CDR1 and CDR2 (germline): SGHAT, FQNNGV. The CDR3: CASSSLAGVLLEQYF. DNA for the CDR3: TGTGCCAGCAGCTCACTAGCGGGAGTCCTTCTCGAGCAGTACTTC.

The chain joins TRBV5-6 to TRBJ2-1, with D perhaps matching TRBD2 (5 bases). V lost 0 bases, J lost 1 base, and 11 bases lay in between. The CDR3 is made up of 16 amino acids. Looked up from germline, CDR1 is SGHDT and CDR2 is YYEEEE. CDR3 sequence reads: CASSLVGDPSYNEQFF. DNA of the CDR3: TGTGCCAGCAGCTTGGTGGGAGACCCATCCTACAATGAGCAGTTCTTC.

V and J are TRBV7-8 and TRBJ2-2, with no clear D. There are 17 residues in the CDR3. Trimming removed 3 bases at V and 0 bases at J, with 14 bases between. CDR1 and CDR2 (germline): SGHVS, FQNEAQ. The CDR3 bases are TGTGCCAGCAGCTTTAAGGTTCCGGCTACGAACACCGGGGAGCTGTTTTTT. Translation gives CASSFKVPATNTGELFF.

V is TRBV7-2 and J is TRBJ1-1, with a tentative D call TRBD1 (6 bases). Trimming took off 5 bases at V and 1 base at J, with 8 bases between the two ends. Germline assignment: CDR1 SGHTA and CDR2 FQGNSA. This CDR3 is built from 13 residues. For the CDR3, the DNA is TGTGCCAGCAGCCGGGACACGAACACTGAAGCTTTCTTT. This codes for CASSRDTNTEAFF.

This chain uses TRBV28 with TRBJ2-7; TRBD2 matches 7 bases. The CDR3 covers 14 residues. V was pared by 7 bases and J by 2 bases, with 8 bases of the junction left unmatched. Per germline, CDR1 MDHEN and CDR2 SYDVKM. The CDR3 nucleotides are TGTGCCAGCACCAGGCCTAGCGGAACCTACGAGCAGTACTTC. Translating it yields CASTRPSGTYEQYF.

This clone was detected a few times. The chain carries TRBV10-1 and TRBJ2-3; TRBD2 aligns across 10 bases. V trimming: 9 bases; J trimming: 1 base; junction bases outside the gene matches: 4. Germline CDR1 is WNHNN and CDR2 is SYGVQD (reference sequence). The CDR3 has 14 residues. The chain's CDR3 is CARGGTSGTDTQYF. The CDR3 nucleotides read TGCGCCAGGGGAGGGACTAGCGGCACAGATACGCAGTATTTT.